Below are 8 T cell receptor beta chains sequenced from a single sample in a study of blood T cell repertoires in COVID-19. Produced via immunoSEQ multiplex PCR; TCRdb's table is partial and in-frame only. The sample lists about 220,000 clones, 75% to 90% seen once, with under 4% in the top ten. Sequencing was carried out using PBMCs or T cells enriched from blood (not recorded which). The origin of the receptors is a young woman in a cohort exposed to, infected with or recovered from COVID-19 (not recorded which).

The chain links TRBV19 to TRBJ2-1, with D tentatively TRBD2 (5 bases). The CDR3 has 16 amino acids. Germline CDR1 and CDR2: LNHDA and SQIVND (reference sequence). Between the trimmed V and J ends, which lost 1 base and 7 bases, there was a span of 17 bases. The CDR3 nucleotides are TGTGCCAGTAGTATAGCCGGGATCCATGGAGGAAATGAGCAGTTCTTC. This sequence encodes CASSIAGIHGGNEQFF. Complete variable domain (other parts from reference TRBV19 and TRBJ2-1): DGGITQSPKYLFRKEGQNVTLSCEQNLNHDAMYWYRQDPGQGLRLIYYSQIVNDFQKGDIAEGYSVSREKKESFPLTVTSAQKNPTAFYLCASSIAGIHGGNEQFFGPGTRLTVL.

This clone showed up just once. The chain recombines TRBV19 with TRBJ1-4; 10 bases fit TRBD1. This CDR3 has 14 residues. Germline CDR1 and CDR2: LNHDA and SQIVND (reference sequence). V lost 6 bases and J lost 8; bases outside the gene matches: 6. The CDR3 loop reads CASRSTGGVEKLFF. The CDR3 coding sequence is TGTGCCAGTAGATCGACAGGGGGCGTAGAAAAACTGTTTTTT. The full variable domain, in which reference TRBV19 and TRBJ1-4 provide the parts outside the CDR3, is DGGITQSPKYLFRKEGQNVTLSCEQNLNHDAMYWYRQDPGQGLRLIYYSQIVNDFQKGDIAEGYSVSREKKESFPLTVTSAQKNPTAFYLCASRSTGGVEKLFFGSGTQLSVL.

The sample holds a few counts of this clone. J is TRBJ2-7 and V is TRBV11-1; TRBD1 matches at 7 bases. The CDR3 has 13 residues. The V gene's germline CDR1 is SGHAT and CDR2 FQDESV (reference sequence). V lost 0 bases to trimming and J lost 5 bases; unmatched junction nucleotides: 1. The CDR3 DNA reads as TGTGCCAGCAGCTTAGCAGGGGGCAACGAGCAGTACTTC. Translating gives CASSLAGGNEQYF.

There are a few counts of this clone. The rearrangement links TRBV5-1 to TRBJ2-7, with TRBD2 identical over 7 bases. The CDR3 covers 14 residues. Germline CDR1 reads SGHRS; CDR2 reads YFSETQ. Trimming took 4 bases from V and 6 from J; bases not matched to a gene: 10. The CDR3 region has the DNA TGCGCCAGCAGCGCCCAGAGCGGGGAAGCCGAGCAGTACTTC. This sequence encodes CASSAQSGEAEQYF.

This chain joins TRBV27 and TRBJ2-7; 10 bases are shared with TRBD1. Germline CDR1 and CDR2: MNHEY and SMNVEV (reference sequence). The CDR3 covers 16 residues. J was trimmed by 4 bases and V by 4 bases; bases with no gene match: 10. This CDR3 is CASSYRPTGGTYEQYF. The CDR3 nucleotides read TGTGCCAGCAGTTATAGACCGACAGGGGGCACTTACGAGCAGTACTTC.

The rearrangement links TRBV12-3 or TRBV12-4 to TRBJ1-5; D is possibly TRBD1 (6 bases). CDR3 size: 13 residues. The germline V and J ends were trimmed by 7 bases and 4 bases, with 11 bases remaining between them. The CDR3 DNA reads as TGTGCCAGCACAATCCAGGGGAATCAGCCCCAGCATTTT. Translation: CASTIQGNQPQHF.

V and J are TRBV11-3 and TRBJ2-1; 9 nucleotides agree with TRBD2. CDR1 SGHNT and CDR2 YENEEA come from the germline V gene. V shed 3 bases and J 8 bases; nucleotides not matched to a gene: 14. This CDR3 is 17 amino acids long. CDR3 residues: CASSFRQAGGGGDEQFF. In DNA form, the CDR3 reads TGTGCCAGCAGCTTCAGACAAGCGGGGGGCGGAGGGGATGAGCAGTTCTTC.

The chain uses TRBV4-2 and TRBJ2-3; 8 nucleotides align to TRBD2. Looked up from germline, CDR1 is LGHNA and CDR2 is YNFKEQ. V gave up 1 base and J gave up 2 bases; unmatched junction bases: 11. The CDR3 sequence is 18 residues long. In nucleotides, the CDR3 is TGTGCCAGCAGCCAAGGGGGATCGCGGGGGGCCATCACAGATACGCAGTATTTT. Its translation: CASSQGGSRGAITDTQYF.